These T cell receptor beta chains were read from a single sample in a study of T-cell reconstitution after alpha-beta-depleted transplantation in children. TCRdb analysed the PCR reads with MiXCR anew, one entry per CDR3 protein. This repertoire shows some 200,000 distinct CDR3 sequences, 14% to 15% found once; its top ten account for under 15%. Sequencing used PBMCs from the stem cell graft donor, obtained from the stem cell graft. The receptor set was obtained from a human donor who donated a stem cell graft to a child with acute lymphoblastic leukemia. Both conserved end residues are part of each CDR3. Each record gives: J gene, clone size, D gene, V gene, CDR3 protein, CDR3 DNA. A D gene is named only where the DNA matches it firmly. Clone size appears in some rows only: once, few, many, or a class for an expanded clone.

>TRBJ2-5|many|-|TRBV24-1
CATSDSDQETQYF
TGTGCCACCAGTGATTCGGATCAAGAGACCCAGTACTTC
>TRBJ2-2|many|-|TRBV6-5
CASSYVRGDGELFF
TGTGCCAGCAGTTACGTTAGGGGAGACGGGGAGCTGTTTTTT
>TRBJ2-5|many|-|TRBV20-1
CSARDNVTPPYF
TGCAGTGCTAGAGATAACGTGACACCGCCGTACTTC
>TRBJ2-4|many|-|TRBV5-1
CASSSLGLAKNIQYF
TGCGCCAGCAGCTCACTGGGTTTAGCCAAAAACATTCAGTACTTC
>TRBJ1-5|few|-|TRBV5-5
CASSLESVDQPQHF
TGTGCCAGCAGCTTGGAGTCTGTCGATCAGCCCCAGCATTTT
>TRBJ2-3|-|TRBD2|TRBV5-1
CASRALAGEDTQYF
TGCGCCAGCAGAGCACTAGCGGGGGAAGATACGCAGTATTTT
>TRBJ2-7|many|-|TRBV5-1
CASSLVPGNEQYF
TGCGCCAGCAGCTTGGTGCCAGGGAACGAGCAGTACTTC
>TRBJ2-1|many|TRBD1|TRBV28
CASSSAGTGNTNEQFF
TGTGCCAGCAGCTCGGCCGGGACAGGGAACACCAATGAGCAGTTCTTC
>TRBJ2-1|-|TRBD2|TRBV5-6
CASSLPPRKGGRADEQFF
TGTGCCAGCAGCTTACCTCCCCGGAAGGGCGGGAGGGCCGATGAGCAGTTCTTC
>TRBJ2-7|many|TRBD2|TRBV11-3
CASSPRERASGYEQYF
TGTGCCAGCAGCCCACGAGAGAGGGCTAGCGGGTACGAGCAGTACTTC
>TRBJ2-5|many|-|TRBV5-1
CASSLYRHQETQYF
TGCGCCAGCAGCTTGTACAGGCACCAAGAGACCCAGTACTTC
>TRBJ1-4|many|-|TRBV6-5
CASSFLGEKLFF
TGTGCCAGCAGTTTTCTCGGTGAAAAACTGTTTTTT
>TRBJ2-1|-|TRBD2|TRBV20-1
CSARDLLGGGINEQFF
TGCAGTGCTAGAGATCTCTTGGGGGGAGGGATAAATGAGCAGTTCTTC
>TRBJ2-5|-|-|TRBV9
CASSVRMYQETQYF
TGTGCCAGCAGCGTCCGAATGTACCAAGAGACCCAGTACTTC
>TRBJ1-3|many|TRBD1|TRBV12-3/TRBV12-4
CASKDRELSGNTIYF
TGTGCCAGTAAAGACAGGGAGCTCTCTGGAAACACCATATATTTT
>TRBJ2-5|many|TRBD2|TRBV12-3/TRBV12-4
CASSLRGTSGETQYF
TGTGCCAGCAGTTTAAGGGGGACTAGCGGAGAGACCCAGTACTTC
>TRBJ2-1|many|-|TRBV5-1
CASSLDGGALSTEQFF
TGCGCCAGCAGCTTGGATGGAGGGGCGCTGTCTACTGAGCAGTTCTTC
>TRBJ2-1|few|TRBD2|TRBV5-1
CASSLFLAGSSYNEQFF
TGCGCCAGCAGCTTGTTCCTAGCGGGCAGCTCCTACAATGAGCAGTTCTTC
>TRBJ2-7|many|-|TRBV5-1
CASSLGQYSYEQYF
TGCGCCAGCAGCTTGGGACAGTACTCCTACGAGCAGTACTTC
>TRBJ1-1|-|-|TRBV10-2
CASSESRLNTEAFF
TGCGCCAGCAGTGAGTCAAGGCTGAACACTGAAGCTTTCTTT
>TRBJ2-2|few|-|TRBV20-1
CSARVPGDNTGELFF
TGCAGTGCTAGAGTCCCAGGGGATAACACCGGGGAGCTGTTTTTT
>TRBJ2-1|many|-|TRBV20-1
CSAWADNSYNEQFF
TGCAGTGCTTGGGCGGACAACTCCTACAATGAGCAGTTCTTC
>TRBJ1-6|many|-|TRBV9
CASSAGSYNSPLHF
TGTGCCAGCAGCGCCGGCTCCTATAATTCACCCCTCCACTTT
>TRBJ2-2|few|TRBD2|TRBV25-1
CASSSGIYTGELFF
TGTGCCAGCTCTAGCGGGATATACACCGGGGAGCTGTTTTTT
>TRBJ2-1|many|TRBD2|TRBV7-6
CASSDGLAGEQFF
TGTGCCAGCAGCGACGGACTAGCCGGGGAGCAGTTCTTC
>TRBJ2-5|many|-|TRBV20-1
CSARDYRGRGDQKETQYF
TGCAGTGCTAGAGATTACCGCGGCAGGGGGGATCAAAAAGAGACCCAGTACTTC
>TRBJ2-1|few|-|TRBV10-1
CASAGTTSYNEQFF
TGCGCCAGCGCCGGGACCACCTCCTACAATGAGCAGTTCTTC
>TRBJ2-1|few|-|TRBV11-2
CASSLTPAGNEQFF
TGTGCCAGCAGCTTAACTCCGGCAGGGAATGAGCAGTTCTTC
>TRBJ2-7|many|TRBD1|TRBV27
CASRGTGRAYEQYF
TGTGCCAGCCGAGGGACAGGGAGGGCTTACGAGCAGTACTTC
>TRBJ1-1|few|TRBD1|TRBV5-1
CASSLTGTGGPGGTEAFF
TGCGCCAGCAGCTTAACCGGGACAGGGGGCCCCGGAGGAACTGAAGCTTTCTTT
>TRBJ2-7|-|-|TRBV5-6
CASSLAHDFYF
TGTGCCAGCAGCTTGGCCCACGATTTTTACTTC
>TRBJ2-1|-|-|TRBV5-1
CASSLASRTPTNNEQFF
TGCGCCAGCAGCCTCGCTTCGAGGACTCCTACTAACAATGAGCAGTTCTTC
>TRBJ1-5|many|-|TRBV12-3/TRBV12-4
CASSLGGQPQHF
TGTGCCAGCAGTTTAGGGGGTCAGCCCCAGCATTTT
>TRBJ1-1|many|TRBD1|TRBV12-3/TRBV12-4
CASSFPGGYTEAFF
TGTGCCAGCAGTTTCCCAGGGGGATACACTGAAGCTTTCTTT
>TRBJ2-1|many|TRBD1|TRBV5-1
CASSLIPGQGLAPDF
TGCGCCAGCAGCTTAATACCGGGACAGGGGTTAGCCCCGGACTTC
>TRBJ2-6|many|-|TRBV5-1
CASSSYTLPGSGANVLTF
TGCGCCAGCAGCTCTTATACCCTCCCAGGCTCTGGGGCCAACGTCCTGACTTTC
>TRBJ1-5|few|TRBD1|TRBV10-3
CAIGQVSNQPQHF
TGTGCCATCGGACAGGTGAGCAATCAGCCCCAGCATTTT
>TRBJ1-2|many|TRBD1|TRBV27
CASSLSRRQGLSYGYTF
TGTGCCAGCAGTTTATCGAGGAGACAGGGGTTGAGCTATGGCTACACCTTC
>TRBJ2-1|many|-|TRBV25-1
CASSETVGAYNEQFF
TGTGCCAGCAGTGAAACGGTCGGAGCCTACAATGAGCAGTTCTTC
>TRBJ2-2|many|TRBD2|TRBV29-1
CSVIKTSGANTGELFF
TGCAGCGTTATAAAGACTAGCGGAGCGAACACCGGGGAGCTGTTTTTT
>TRBJ2-5|-|TRBD2|TRBV7-2
CASSRAGGQETQYF
TGTGCCAGCAGCCGAGCGGGAGGACAAGAGACCCAGTACTTC
>TRBJ1-1|many|-|TRBV7-2
CASSLAATYTEAFF
TGTGCCAGCAGCTTAGCGGCAACCTACACTGAAGCTTTCTTT